The clone carrying this T cell receptor beta chain was observed a few times. The antigen remains unidentified. The study ran its PCR with 60 Vbeta and 13 Jbeta primers. Sequenced by immunoSEQ multiplex PCR; TCRdb stores in-frame clones only, minus some. The sample lists some 180,000 clones; less than 80% were seen once. Germline lookup yields CDR1 WNHNN and CDR2 SYGVQD (reference sequence). Trimming stripped 3 bases from V and 5 bases from J, with 13 bases between. This CDR3 contains 14 residues. This sample was taken from a study of cytomegalovirus exposure and HLA in healthy donors. Whole-study results and caveats: The HLA-A and HLA-B alleles of most subjects were reportedly predicted accurately from TCR beta sequences. With high specificity and sensitivity, the classifier reportedly diagnosed cytomegalovirus status.

Input material: PBMCs. The chain couples TRBV10-1 to TRBJ2-5; a possible D gene is TRBD1 (5 bases). The sequence was obtained from a man aged 18-30 years in good health and CMV-seronegative. The CDR3, as DNA: TGCGCCAGCAGTGAAACCAGGCCAGGGGAGACCCAGTACTTC. It codes for CASSETRPGETQYF.